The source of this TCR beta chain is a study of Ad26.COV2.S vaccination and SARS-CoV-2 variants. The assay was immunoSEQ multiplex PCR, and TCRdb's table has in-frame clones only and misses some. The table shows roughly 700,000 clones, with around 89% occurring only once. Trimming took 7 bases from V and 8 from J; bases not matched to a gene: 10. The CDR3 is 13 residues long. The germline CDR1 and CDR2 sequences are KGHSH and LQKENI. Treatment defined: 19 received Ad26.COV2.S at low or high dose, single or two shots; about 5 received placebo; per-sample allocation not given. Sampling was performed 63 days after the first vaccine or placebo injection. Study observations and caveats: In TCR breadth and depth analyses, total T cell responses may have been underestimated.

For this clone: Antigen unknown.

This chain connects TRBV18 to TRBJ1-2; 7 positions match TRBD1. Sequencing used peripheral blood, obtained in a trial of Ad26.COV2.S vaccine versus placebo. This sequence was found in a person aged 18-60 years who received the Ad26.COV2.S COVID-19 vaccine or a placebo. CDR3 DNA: TGTGCCAGCTTTACCCAAGGGGGCAGCGGCTACACCTTC. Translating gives CASFTQGGSGYTF.